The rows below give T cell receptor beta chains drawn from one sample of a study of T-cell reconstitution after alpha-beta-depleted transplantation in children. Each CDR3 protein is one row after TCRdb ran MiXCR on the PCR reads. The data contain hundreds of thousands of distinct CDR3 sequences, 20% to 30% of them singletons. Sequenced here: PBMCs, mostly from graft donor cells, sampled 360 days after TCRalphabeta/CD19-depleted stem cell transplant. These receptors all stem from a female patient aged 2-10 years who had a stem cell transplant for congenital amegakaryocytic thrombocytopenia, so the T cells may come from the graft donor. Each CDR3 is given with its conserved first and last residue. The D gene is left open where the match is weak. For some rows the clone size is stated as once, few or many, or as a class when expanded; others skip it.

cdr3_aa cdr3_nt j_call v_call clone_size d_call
CASRRTGDGQPQHF TGTGCCAGCAGGAGGACGGGGGACGGTCAGCCCCAGCATTTT TRBJ1-5 TRBV6-2/TRBV6-3 - -
CASSLQGRDTQYF TGTGCCAGCAGTTTGCAGGGGAGGGATACGCAGTATTTT TRBJ2-3 TRBV12-3/TRBV12-4 - -
CASSPPLTSTDTQYF TGTGCCAGCTCGCCACCTCTAACTAGCACAGATACGCAGTATTTT TRBJ2-3 TRBV18 - -
CASSLVWRGWGGEAFF TGTGCCAGCAGTTTAGTCTGGAGGGGGTGGGGAGGTGAAGCTTTCTTT TRBJ1-1 TRBV12-3/TRBV12-4 - -
CASGRTGEAGETQYF TGCGCCAGTGGGAGGACAGGGGAAGCTGGAGAGACCCAGTACTTC TRBJ2-5 TRBV5-1 few TRBD1
CASSYFSALGEDEKLFF TGTGCCAGCAGTTACTTCTCCGCCTTGGGGGAAGATGAAAAACTGTTTTTT TRBJ1-4 TRBV28 many -
CATSDDLGDTQYF TGTGCCACCAGTGATGACCTAGGGGATACGCAGTATTTT TRBJ2-3 TRBV24-1 - -
CASSLTAEVQETQYF TGTGCCAGCAGCTTAACGGCGGAGGTGCAAGAGACCCAGTACTTC TRBJ2-5 TRBV7-9 - -
CASTPLTSGGFEQFF TGTGCCAGCACCCCCTTGACTAGCGGGGGATTTGAGCAGTTCTTC TRBJ2-1 TRBV12-3/TRBV12-4 many TRBD2
CASSYSGGGADTQYF TGTGCCAGCAGTTACTCGGGGGGGGGCGCAGATACGCAGTATTTT TRBJ2-3 TRBV6-5 - -
CASSLEVRSNYGYTF TGTGCCAGCAGCTTAGAAGTCCGGAGCAACTATGGCTACACCTTC TRBJ1-2 TRBV7-2 few -
CASSFRVPWLEGYTF TGTGCCAGCAGCTTTCGCGTGCCCTGGTTGGAGGGCTACACCTTC TRBJ1-2 TRBV5-8 - -
CASSPSTLNTEAFF TGTGCCAGTAGCCCCAGCACCTTGAACACTGAAGCTTTCTTT TRBJ1-1 TRBV19 - -
CASRGWEYEQYF TGCGCCAGCAGGGGTTGGGAATACGAGCAGTACTTC TRBJ2-7 TRBV10-2 - -
CASSAPGLITGELFF TGTGCCAGCAGTGCCCCGGGACTCATCACCGGGGAGCTGTTTTTT TRBJ2-2 TRBV28 many -
CASSQSGGFGKYF TGTGCCAGCAGCCAATCTGGCGGGTTTGGGAAGTATTTT TRBJ2-3 TRBV28 - -
CASSLGLAVKIQETQYF TGCGCCAGCAGCTTGGGGCTAGCGGTAAAAATACAAGAGACCCAGTACTTC TRBJ2-5 TRBV5-1 - TRBD2
CASSLSGTSDYNEQFF TGCGCCAGCAGCTTGAGCGGGACTAGCGACTACAATGAGCAGTTCTTC TRBJ2-1 TRBV5-1 - TRBD2
CASSYQNTEAFF TGTGCCAGCAGTTACCAGAACACTGAAGCTTTCTTT TRBJ1-1 TRBV6-6 few -
CASSKPGQKSSGANVLTF TGTGCCAGCAGCAAACCGGGACAGAAAAGCTCTGGGGCCAACGTCCTGACTTTC TRBJ2-6 TRBV4-2 few TRBD1
CASSQDMGGWWPQHF TGTGCCAGCAGCCAAGATATGGGGGGCTGGTGGCCCCAGCATTTT TRBJ1-5 TRBV3-1 few -
CASGSAGAYNEQFF TGTGCCAGCGGGTCGGCGGGAGCTTACAATGAGCAGTTCTTC TRBJ2-1 TRBV3-1 - TRBD2
CASTYLRLAASYNEQFF TGTGCCAGCACCTACCTCCGACTAGCGGCTTCCTACAATGAGCAGTTCTTC TRBJ2-1 TRBV6-1 - TRBD2
CASSLSRTANTGELFF TGTGCCAGCAGTTTATCTCGGACGGCGAACACCGGGGAGCTGTTTTTT TRBJ2-2 TRBV12-3/TRBV12-4 - -
CSASIAGGSSYEQYF TGCAGTGCTAGTATAGCGGGGGGGAGCTCCTACGAGCAGTACTTC TRBJ2-7 TRBV20-1 few TRBD2
CASSQVPTRQGYNEQFF TGCGCCAGCAGCCAAGTTCCGACCAGGCAGGGGTACAATGAGCAGTTCTTC TRBJ2-1 TRBV4-1 - -
CASRNNDWTENTEAFF TGTGCCAGCAGAAATAACGACTGGACAGAGAACACTGAAGCTTTCTTT TRBJ1-1 TRBV11-2 - -
CASSSGTISYNEQFF TGTGCCAGCAGCTCCGGGACCATTTCCTACAATGAGCAGTTCTTC TRBJ2-1 TRBV7-2 once -
CSARGDPDTQYF TGCAGTGCTAGAGGGGACCCAGATACGCAGTATTTT TRBJ2-3 TRBV20-1 - -
CAIRRESSYNEQFF TGTGCCATCAGACGGGAAAGCTCCTACAATGAGCAGTTCTTC TRBJ2-1 TRBV10-3 few -
CASSRGTSGSGEQYF TGCGCCAGCAGCCGAGGGACTAGCGGGAGCGGCGAGCAGTACTTC TRBJ2-7 TRBV4-1 - TRBD2
CATSNHRGSSEQFF TGTGCCACCAGTAACCACAGGGGTAGCAGTGAGCAGTTCTTC TRBJ2-1 TRBV24-1 - TRBD1
CASSWTSGSDNEQFF TGTGCCAGTAGTTGGACTAGCGGGAGCGACAATGAGCAGTTCTTC TRBJ2-1 TRBV19 many TRBD2
CSGTGRGYGYTF TGCAGTGGGACGGGGAGGGGCTATGGCTACACCTTC TRBJ1-2 TRBV20-1 few -
CSATTGGFYGELFF TGCAGTGCTACCACAGGGGGCTTTTACGGGGAGCTGTTTTTT TRBJ2-2 TRBV20-1 few TRBD1
CASSQDSRTGADSPLHF TGCGCCAGCAGCCAAGATTCAAGGACAGGGGCCGATTCACCCCTCCACTTT TRBJ1-6 TRBV4-1 - TRBD1
CASSLAGGYNEQFF TGTGCCAGCAGTTTAGCGGGGGGATACAATGAGCAGTTCTTC TRBJ2-1 TRBV12-3/TRBV12-4 many -
CATSADRGGAAFF TGTGCCACCAGTGCCGACAGGGGGGGAGCAGCTTTCTTT TRBJ1-1 TRBV24-1 few TRBD1
CASSLGRWNTGELFF TGTGCCAGCAGCTTGGGACGTTGGAACACCGGGGAGCTGTTTTTT TRBJ2-2 TRBV7-8 many -
CASSPKEGRGRGETQYF TGTGCCAGCAGTCCCAAAGAGGGCAGGGGGCGAGGGGAGACCCAGTACTTC TRBJ2-5 TRBV28 few TRBD1
CASSKQGRQTQYF TGTGCCAGTAGCAAACAGGGACGGCAGACCCAGTACTTC TRBJ2-5 TRBV19 - -
CASTYNPGRSYGYTF TGTGCCAGCACCTACAATCCCGGGCGTTCATATGGCTACACCTTC TRBJ1-2 TRBV12-3/TRBV12-4 - -
CASSRVRGRAGDTQYF TGTGCCAGCAGCAGGGTACGTGGGAGGGCCGGAGATACGCAGTATTTT TRBJ2-3 TRBV21-1 - -
CAISERTSLRTDTQYF TGTGCCATCAGTGAAAGGACGAGTCTTCGCACAGATACGCAGTATTTT TRBJ2-3 TRBV10-3 - -
CSASGTSEATDTQYF TGCAGTGCCAGCGGGACTAGCGAGGCCACAGATACGCAGTATTTT TRBJ2-3 TRBV20-1 few TRBD2
CASSRSGQGDTEAFF TGTGCCAGCAGCCGTTCGGGACAGGGGGACACTGAAGCTTTCTTT TRBJ1-1 TRBV2 many TRBD1
CASSASSGGPYEQYF TGCGCCAGCAGCGCTTCTAGCGGGGGGCCCTACGAGCAGTACTTC TRBJ2-7 TRBV5-1 once TRBD2
CASSQDFGLVNEQFF TGTGCCAGCAGCCAAGATTTCGGACTAGTAAATGAGCAGTTCTTC TRBJ2-1 TRBV4-2 few TRBD2
CSGRQSNTEAFF TGCAGCGGAAGACAGAGTAACACTGAAGCTTTCTTT TRBJ1-1 TRBV29-1 - -
CSAGQGDGTQYF TGCAGTGCCGGACAGGGGGATGGGACCCAGTACTTC TRBJ2-5 TRBV20-1 few TRBD1
CASHGQNSYNEQFF TGTGCCAGCCATGGACAGAACTCCTACAATGAGCAGTTCTTC TRBJ2-1 TRBV27 few -
CASTMGGKISNRTDTQYF TGTGCCAGCACTATGGGAGGGAAGATATCTAACCGCACAGATACGCAGTATTTT TRBJ2-3 TRBV11-1 - TRBD2